This T cell receptor beta chain is drawn from a study of shared clonotypes between healthy human individuals. Study-level findings and limits: Of the naive CD4 clonotypes, around 5.2% were shared across a few donors.

This clone has just one count. Its target is not known. Germline CDR1 and CDR2: MNHNY and SVGAGI (reference sequence). Trimming took off 6 bases at V and 6 bases at J, with 20 bases between the two ends. CDR3 length: 15 amino acids. Genomic DNA per cell subset filled all wells of several immunoSEQ plates. Some clones are missing from TCRdb's copy, which holds only in-frame ones; the method was immunoSEQ multiplex PCR. The sample comprises 550,000 to 800,000 clones, less than 95% of which are singletons, and 30% to 35% rests with the top ten. Healthy HIV-negative adults with no recent acute infections or vaccinations were recruited as donors. Every one of the donors was a Caucasian adult that lived in Nashville, Tennessee.

Sequencing was done on a sample of memory CD8+ T cells from PBMCs. Indicated subset: CD45RO+ cells pooled with CCR7-negative TemRA cells. This TCR was sampled from a man younger than 35 in good health. Some clones in this sample may be carry-over from other donors' samples. This chain uses TRBV6-6 with TRBJ1-1; D remains unclear. The CDR3 sequence: CASRPDGLEVPEAFF. The CDR3 region has the DNA TGTGCCAGCAGACCCGACGGCCTTGAGGTTCCTGAAGCTTTCTTT.